This TCR beta chain is from a study of shared clonotypes between healthy human individuals. As concerns this clone: Antigen specificity is unknown.

The CDR3 covers 18 residues. After removal of 6 bases from V and 9 bases from J, the junction contained 19 bases not matched to a gene. Germline CDR1 and CDR2: MDHEN and SYDVKM. Sequencing was performed with immunoSEQ multiplex PCR; in TCRdb, only in-frame clones are kept and a portion is missing. The data contain 1.5 million to 2.5 million clones, approximately 94% of them singletons. Naive-designated CD8 cells lacked CD45RO, were positively enriched for CCR7, and omitted terminally differentiated effector memory CD45RA+ cells. Study conclusions and caveats: Richness estimates generally favored naive over memory subsets. Against clonotypes common to all four donors, non-shared ones had lower generation probabilities. With a handful of donors compared, approximately 5.5% of naive CD4 clonotypes were shared.

The material sequenced was naive CD8+ T cells sorted from blood. This receptor was identified in a man aged 18 to 30 in good health. The genes are TRBV28 and TRBJ2-3, with 12 positions matching TRBD2. The CDR3 sequence: CASSPGLAGMFIRGTQYF. For the CDR3, the DNA is TGTGCCAGCAGCCCCGGACTAGCGGGGATGTTTATACGAGGCACGCAGTATTTT.